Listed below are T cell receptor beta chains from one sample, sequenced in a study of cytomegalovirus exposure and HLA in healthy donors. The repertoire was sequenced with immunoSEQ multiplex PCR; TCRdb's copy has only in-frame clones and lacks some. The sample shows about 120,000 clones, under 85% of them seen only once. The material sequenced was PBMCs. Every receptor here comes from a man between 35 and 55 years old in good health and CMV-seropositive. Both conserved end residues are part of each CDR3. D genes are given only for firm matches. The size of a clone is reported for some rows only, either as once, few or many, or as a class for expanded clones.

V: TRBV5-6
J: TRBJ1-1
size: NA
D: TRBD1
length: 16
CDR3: CASSFGGNRGHTEAFF
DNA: TGTGCCAGCAGCTTTGGGGGGAACAGGGGGCACACTGAAGCTTTCTTT

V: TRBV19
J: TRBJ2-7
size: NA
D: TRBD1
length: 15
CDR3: CASSTGTGVPYEQYF
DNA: TGTGCCAGTAGTACCGGGACAGGGGTTCCCTACGAGCAGTACTTC

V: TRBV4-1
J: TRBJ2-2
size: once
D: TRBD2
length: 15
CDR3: CASRRTSANTGELFF
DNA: TGCGCCAGCAGACGGACTAGCGCGAACACCGGGGAGCTGTTTTTT

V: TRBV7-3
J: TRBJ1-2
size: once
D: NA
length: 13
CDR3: CASSPQGNNGYTF
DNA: TGTGCCAGCAGCCCACAGGGCAACAATGGCTACACCTTC

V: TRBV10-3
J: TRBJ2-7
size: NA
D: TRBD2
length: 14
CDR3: CAIRERGALYEQYF
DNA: TGTGCCATCAGGGAGCGGGGGGCCCTTTACGAGCAGTACTTC

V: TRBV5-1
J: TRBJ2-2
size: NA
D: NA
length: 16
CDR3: CASSLETGTVTGELFF
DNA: TGCGCCAGCAGCTTGGAGACAGGGACTGTCACCGGGGAGCTGTTTTTT

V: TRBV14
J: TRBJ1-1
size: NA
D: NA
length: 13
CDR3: CASRLRGNTEAFF
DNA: TGTGCCAGCAGACTCAGGGGTAACACTGAAGCTTTCTTT

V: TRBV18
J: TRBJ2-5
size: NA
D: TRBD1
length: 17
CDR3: CASSPTLGQGAQETQYF
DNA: TGTGCCAGCTCACCGACCCTCGGACAGGGCGCTCAAGAGACCCAGTACTTC

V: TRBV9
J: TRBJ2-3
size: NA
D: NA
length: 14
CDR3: CASSVETVTDTQYF
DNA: TGTGCCAGCAGCGTAGAAACGGTAACAGATACGCAGTATTTT

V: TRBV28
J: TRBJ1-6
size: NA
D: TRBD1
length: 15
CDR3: CASRNKGQRYSPLHF
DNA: TGTGCCAGCCGTAATAAGGGACAGAGGTATTCACCCCTCCACTTT

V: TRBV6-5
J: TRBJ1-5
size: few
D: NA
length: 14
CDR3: CASRKDSSNQPQHF
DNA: TGTGCCAGCAGGAAGGACAGTAGCAATCAGCCCCAGCATTTT

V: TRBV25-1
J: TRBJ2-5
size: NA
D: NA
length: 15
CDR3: CASNSDSSYQETQYF
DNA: TGTGCCAGCAACTCAGACAGCAGTTACCAAGAGACCCAGTACTTC

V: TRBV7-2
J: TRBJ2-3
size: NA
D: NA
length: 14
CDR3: CATRRGLGTDTQYF
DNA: TGTGCCACTAGACGGGGACTCGGGACAGATACGCAGTATTTT

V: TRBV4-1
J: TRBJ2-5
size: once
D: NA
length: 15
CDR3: CARRGRDGAQETQYF
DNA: TGCGCCAGAAGGGGGAGGGACGGGGCCCAAGAGACCCAGTACTTC

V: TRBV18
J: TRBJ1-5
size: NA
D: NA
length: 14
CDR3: CASSRWTEDQPQHF
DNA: TGTGCCAGCTCACGATGGACAGAGGATCAGCCCCAGCATTTT

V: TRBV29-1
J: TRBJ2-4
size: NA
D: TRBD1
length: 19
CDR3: CSVAPQGAYFKGAKNSQYF
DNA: TGCAGCGTGGCCCCCCAGGGGGCTTATTTCAAAGGGGCCAAAAACAGTCAGTACTTC

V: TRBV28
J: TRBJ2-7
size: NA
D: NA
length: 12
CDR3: CASSFTVNEQYF
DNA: TGTGCCAGCAGCTTTACGGTTAACGAGCAGTACTTC

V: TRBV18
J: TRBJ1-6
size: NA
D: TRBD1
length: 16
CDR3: CASSSTRGQGGSPLHF
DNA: TGTGCCAGCTCATCCACTAGGGGACAGGGTGGTTCACCCCTCCACTTT

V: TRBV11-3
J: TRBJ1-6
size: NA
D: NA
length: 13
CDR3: CASSLYANSPLHF
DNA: TGTGCCAGCAGCTTGTATGCGAATTCACCCCTCCACTTT

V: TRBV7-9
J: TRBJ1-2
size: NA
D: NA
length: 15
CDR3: CASSFPDSTTGGYTF
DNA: TGTGCCAGCAGCTTTCCGGACAGTACAACAGGTGGCTACACCTTC

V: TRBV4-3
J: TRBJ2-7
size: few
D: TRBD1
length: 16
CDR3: CASSQETGTATYEQYF
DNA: TGCGCCAGCAGCCAAGAAACCGGGACAGCGACCTACGAGCAGTACTTC

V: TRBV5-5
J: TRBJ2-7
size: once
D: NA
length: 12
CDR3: CASSLGTYEQYF
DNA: TGTGCCAGCAGCTTGGGCACCTACGAGCAGTACTTC

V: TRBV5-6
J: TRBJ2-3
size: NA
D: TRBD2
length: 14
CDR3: CASSVLAGSDTQYF
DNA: TGTGCCAGCAGCGTACTAGCGGGCTCAGATACGCAGTATTTT

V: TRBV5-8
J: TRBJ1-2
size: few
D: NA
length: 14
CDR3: CASSSGPPSYGYTF
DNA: TGTGCCAGCAGCTCAGGTCCACCTTCCTATGGCTACACCTTC

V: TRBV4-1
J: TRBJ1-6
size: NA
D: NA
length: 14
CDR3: CASSRGTYNSPLHF
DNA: TGCGCCAGCTCCAGGGGTACCTATAATTCACCCCTCCACTTT